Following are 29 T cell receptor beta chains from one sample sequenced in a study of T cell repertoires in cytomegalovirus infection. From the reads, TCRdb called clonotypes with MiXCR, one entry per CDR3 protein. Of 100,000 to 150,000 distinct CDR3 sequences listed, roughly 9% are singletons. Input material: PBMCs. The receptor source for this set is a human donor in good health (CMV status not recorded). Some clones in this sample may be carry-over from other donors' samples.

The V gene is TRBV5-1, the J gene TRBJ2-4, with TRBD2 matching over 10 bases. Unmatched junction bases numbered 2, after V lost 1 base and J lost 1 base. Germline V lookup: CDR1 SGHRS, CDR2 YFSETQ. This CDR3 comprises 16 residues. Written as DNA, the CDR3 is TGCGCCAGCAGCTTGTCGACTAGCGGGGCCAAAAACATTCAGTACTTC. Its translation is CASSLSTSGAKNIQYF.

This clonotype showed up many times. The CDR3 nucleotides are TGTGCCATCATGAGCAGCGACACCGGGGAGCTGTTTTTT. It specifies CAIMSSDTGELFF. The rearrangement uses TRBV10-3 and TRBJ2-2, with D unresolved. V dropped 7 bases and J dropped 3 bases, with 9 bases sitting between them. There are 13 residues in the CDR3. Germline CDR1 ENHRY, CDR2 SYGVKD.

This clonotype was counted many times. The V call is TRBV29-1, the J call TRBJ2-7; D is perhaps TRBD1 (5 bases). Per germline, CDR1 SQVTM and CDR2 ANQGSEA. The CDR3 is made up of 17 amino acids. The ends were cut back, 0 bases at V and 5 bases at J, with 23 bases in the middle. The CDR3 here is CSVEDKGQGLGLNEQYF. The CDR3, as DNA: TGCAGCGTTGAAGATAAAGGGCAGGGTCTCGGGTTGAACGAGCAGTACTTC.

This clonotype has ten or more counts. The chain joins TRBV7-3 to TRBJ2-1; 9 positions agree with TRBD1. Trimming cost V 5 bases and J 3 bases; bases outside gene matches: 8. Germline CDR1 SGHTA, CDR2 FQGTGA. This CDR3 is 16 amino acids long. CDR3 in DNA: TGTGCCAGCAGCGTATATACAGGGGGCGGCTACAATGAGCAGTTCTTC. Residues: CASSVYTGGGYNEQFF.

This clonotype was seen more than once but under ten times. This CDR3 is CRPGPGTLPNSPLHF. The CDR3 nucleotides read TGCAGGCCTGGCCCAGGGACCCTTCCCAATTCACCCCTCCACTTT. The chain has TRBV20-1 and TRBJ1-6, with D tentatively TRBD1 (5 bases). Germline lookup yields CDR1 DFQATT and CDR2 SNEGSKA (reference sequence). There are 15 residues in the CDR3.

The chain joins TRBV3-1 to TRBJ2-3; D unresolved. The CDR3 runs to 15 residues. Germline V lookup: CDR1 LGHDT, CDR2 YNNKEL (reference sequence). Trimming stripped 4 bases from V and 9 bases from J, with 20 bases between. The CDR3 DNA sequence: TGTGCCAGCAGCCCGATCCCGGCCGCCTCCACGACGCAGTATTTT. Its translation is CASSPIPAASTTQYF.

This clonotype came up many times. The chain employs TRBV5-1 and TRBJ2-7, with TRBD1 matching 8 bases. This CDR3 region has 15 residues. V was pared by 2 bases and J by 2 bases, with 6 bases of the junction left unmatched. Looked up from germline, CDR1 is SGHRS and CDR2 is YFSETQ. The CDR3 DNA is TGCGCCAGCAGCTTCGAAGGGACAGGCCCCTACGAGCAGTACTTC. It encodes CASSFEGTGPYEQYF.

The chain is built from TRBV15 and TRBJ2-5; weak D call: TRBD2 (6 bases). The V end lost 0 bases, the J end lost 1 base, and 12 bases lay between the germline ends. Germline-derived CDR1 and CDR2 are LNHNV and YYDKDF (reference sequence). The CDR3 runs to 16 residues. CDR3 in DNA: TGTGCCACCAGCAGAGACCCGACTAGGGCCCAAGAGACCCAGTACTTC. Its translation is CATSRDPTRAQETQYF.

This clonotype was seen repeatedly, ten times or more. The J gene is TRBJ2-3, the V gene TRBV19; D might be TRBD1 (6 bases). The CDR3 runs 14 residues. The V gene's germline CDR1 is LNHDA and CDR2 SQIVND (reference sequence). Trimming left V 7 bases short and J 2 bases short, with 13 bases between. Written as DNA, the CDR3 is TGTGCCAGTACCGACAGGCAACACACAGATACGCAGTATTTT. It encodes CASTDRQHTDTQYF.

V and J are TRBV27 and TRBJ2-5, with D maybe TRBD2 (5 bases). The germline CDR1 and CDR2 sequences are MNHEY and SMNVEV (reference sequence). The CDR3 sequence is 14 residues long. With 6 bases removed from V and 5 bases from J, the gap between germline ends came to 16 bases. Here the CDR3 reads CASSSGLRRETQYF. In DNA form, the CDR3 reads TGTGCCAGCAGCTCGGGCCTCAGGAGGGAGACCCAGTACTTC.

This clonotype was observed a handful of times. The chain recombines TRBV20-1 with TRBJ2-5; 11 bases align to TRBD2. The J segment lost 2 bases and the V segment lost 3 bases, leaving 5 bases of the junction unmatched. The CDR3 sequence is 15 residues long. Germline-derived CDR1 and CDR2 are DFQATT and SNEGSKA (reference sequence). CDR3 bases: TGCAGTGCTAGTCCTAGCGGGGGGTCTCAAGAGACCCAGTACTTC. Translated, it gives CSASPSGGSQETQYF.

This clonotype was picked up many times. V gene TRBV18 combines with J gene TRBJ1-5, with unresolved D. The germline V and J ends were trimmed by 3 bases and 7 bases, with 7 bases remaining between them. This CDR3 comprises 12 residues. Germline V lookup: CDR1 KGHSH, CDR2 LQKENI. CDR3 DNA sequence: TGTGCCAGCTCACCTGATAGGCAGCCCCAGCATTTT. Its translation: CASSPDRQPQHF.

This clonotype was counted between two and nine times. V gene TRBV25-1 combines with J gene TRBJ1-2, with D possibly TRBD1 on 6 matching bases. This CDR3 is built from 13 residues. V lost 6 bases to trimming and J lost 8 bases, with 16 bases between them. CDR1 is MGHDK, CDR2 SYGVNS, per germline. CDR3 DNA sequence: TGTGCCAGCAGAGAAGGTGGGACACTCGGCTACACCTTC. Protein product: CASREGGTLGYTF.

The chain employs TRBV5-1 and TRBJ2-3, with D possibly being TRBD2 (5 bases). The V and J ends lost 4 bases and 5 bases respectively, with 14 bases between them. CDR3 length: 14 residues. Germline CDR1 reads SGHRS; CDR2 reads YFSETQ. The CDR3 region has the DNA TGCGCCAGCAGCAAGACCCAAGGAGGAGATACGCAGTATTTT. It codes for CASSKTQGGDTQYF.

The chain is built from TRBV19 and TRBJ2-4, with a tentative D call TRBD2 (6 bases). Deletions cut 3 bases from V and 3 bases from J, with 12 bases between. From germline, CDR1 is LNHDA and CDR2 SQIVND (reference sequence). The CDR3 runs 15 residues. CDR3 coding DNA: TGTGCCAGTAGTATGGAGGGGCTTGGCAAAAACATTCAGTACTTC. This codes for CASSMEGLGKNIQYF.

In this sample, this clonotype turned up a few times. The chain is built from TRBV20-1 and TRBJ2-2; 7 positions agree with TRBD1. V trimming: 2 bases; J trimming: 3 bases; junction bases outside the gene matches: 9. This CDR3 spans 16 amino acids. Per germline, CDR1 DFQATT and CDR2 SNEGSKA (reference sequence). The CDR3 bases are TGCAGTGCTAGACCACCCGACAGGGCGGACACCGGGGAGCTGTTTTTT. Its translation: CSARPPDRADTGELFF.

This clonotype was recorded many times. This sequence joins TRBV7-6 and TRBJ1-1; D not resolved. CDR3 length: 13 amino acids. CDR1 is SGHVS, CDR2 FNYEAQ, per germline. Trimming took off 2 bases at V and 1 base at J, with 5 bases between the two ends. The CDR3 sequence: CASSLSENTEAFF. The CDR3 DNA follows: TGTGCCAGCAGCTTATCCGAGAACACTGAAGCTTTCTTT.

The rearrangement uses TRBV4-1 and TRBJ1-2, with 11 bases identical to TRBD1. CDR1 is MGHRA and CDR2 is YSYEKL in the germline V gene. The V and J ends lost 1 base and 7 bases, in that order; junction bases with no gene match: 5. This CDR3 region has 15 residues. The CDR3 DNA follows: TGCGCCAGCAGCCAAGTTGGGACAGGGGGGTTTGGCTACACCTTC. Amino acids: CASSQVGTGGFGYTF.

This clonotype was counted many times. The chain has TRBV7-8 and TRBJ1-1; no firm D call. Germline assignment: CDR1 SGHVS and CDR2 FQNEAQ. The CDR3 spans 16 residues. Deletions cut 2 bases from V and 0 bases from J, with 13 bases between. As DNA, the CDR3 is TGTGCCAGCAGCTTATATTCGGGGAATATGAACACTGAAGCTTTCTTT. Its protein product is CASSLYSGNMNTEAFF.

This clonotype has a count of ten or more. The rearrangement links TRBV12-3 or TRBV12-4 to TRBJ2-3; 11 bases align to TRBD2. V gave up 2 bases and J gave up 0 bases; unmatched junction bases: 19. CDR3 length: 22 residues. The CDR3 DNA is TGTGCCAGCAGTTTACTCCTACCTAGCGGGGGGTCCACTCCCCGTAGCACAGATACGCAGTATTTT. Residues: CASSLLLPSGGSTPRSTDTQYF.

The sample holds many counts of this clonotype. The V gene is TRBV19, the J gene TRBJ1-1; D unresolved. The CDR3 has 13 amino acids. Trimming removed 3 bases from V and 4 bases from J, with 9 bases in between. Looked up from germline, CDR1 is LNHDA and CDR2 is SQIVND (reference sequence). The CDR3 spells CASSIGMGTEAFF. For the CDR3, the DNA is TGTGCCAGTAGTATCGGAATGGGCACTGAAGCTTTCTTT. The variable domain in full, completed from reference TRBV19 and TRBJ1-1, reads DGGITQSPKYLFRKEGQNVTLSCEQNLNHDAMYWYRQDPGQGLRLIYYSQIVNDFQKGDIAEGYSVSREKKESFPLTVTSAQKNPTAFYLCASSIGMGTEAFFGQGTRLTVV.

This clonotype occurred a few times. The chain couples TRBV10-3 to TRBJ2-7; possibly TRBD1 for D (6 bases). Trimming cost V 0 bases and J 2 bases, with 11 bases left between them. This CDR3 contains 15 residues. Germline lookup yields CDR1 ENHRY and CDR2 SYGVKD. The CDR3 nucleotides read TGTGCCATCAGTGAGTCGGCAGGGGTCCCCTACGAGCAGTACTTC. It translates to CAISESAGVPYEQYF.

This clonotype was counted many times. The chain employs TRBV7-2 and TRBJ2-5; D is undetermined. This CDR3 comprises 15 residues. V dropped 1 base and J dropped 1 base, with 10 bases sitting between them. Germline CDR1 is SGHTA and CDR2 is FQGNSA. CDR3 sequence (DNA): TGTGCCAGCAGCTTAGGGCGGCCAGTCCAAGAGACCCAGTACTTC. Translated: CASSLGRPVQETQYF.

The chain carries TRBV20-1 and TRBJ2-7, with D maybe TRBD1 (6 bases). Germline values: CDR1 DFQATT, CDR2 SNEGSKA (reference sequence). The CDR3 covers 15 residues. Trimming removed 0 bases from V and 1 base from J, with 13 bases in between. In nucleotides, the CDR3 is TGCAGTGCTAGAGATCTGAGACAGGCTTCCTACGAGCAGTACTTC. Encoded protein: CSARDLRQASYEQYF.

DNA of the CDR3: TGTGCCAGCACACCCGGGGGCCGGGAGCAGTACTTC. Translated, it gives CASTPGGREQYF. V gene TRBV3-1 combines with J gene TRBJ2-7; either TRBD1 or TRBD2 may supply D (6 bases each). Deletions cut 7 bases from V and 7 bases from J, with 14 bases between. Germline assignment: CDR1 LGHDT and CDR2 YNNKEL (reference sequence). The CDR3 is 12 residues long.

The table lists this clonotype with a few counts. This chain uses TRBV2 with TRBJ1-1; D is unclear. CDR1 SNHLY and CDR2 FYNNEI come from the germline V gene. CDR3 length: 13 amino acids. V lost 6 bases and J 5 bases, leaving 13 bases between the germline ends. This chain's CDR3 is CASSRREVTEAFF. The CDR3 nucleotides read TGTGCCAGCAGCAGGAGGGAGGTGACTGAAGCTTTCTTT. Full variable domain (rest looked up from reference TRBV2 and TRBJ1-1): EPEVTQTPSHQVTQMGQEVILRCVPISNHLYFYWYRQILGQKVEFLVSFYNNEISEKSEIFDDQFSVERPDGSNFTLKIRSTKLEDSAMYFCASSRREVTEAFFGQGTRLTVV.

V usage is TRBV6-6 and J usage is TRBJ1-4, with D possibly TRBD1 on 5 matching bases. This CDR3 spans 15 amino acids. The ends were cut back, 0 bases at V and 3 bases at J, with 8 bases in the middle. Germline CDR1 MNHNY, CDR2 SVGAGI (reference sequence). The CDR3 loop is CASSYSGPSNEKLFF. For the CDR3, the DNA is TGTGCCAGCAGTTACTCGGGGCCCTCTAATGAAAAACTGTTTTTT.

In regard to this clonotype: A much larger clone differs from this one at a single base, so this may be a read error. DNA of the CDR3: TGTGCCAGCAGTTGGACGGATAAGTATGGCTACACCTTC. Translation: CASSWTDKYGYTF. The chain joins TRBV12-3 or TRBV12-4 to TRBJ1-2; D is undetermined. The CDR3 sequence is 13 residues long. V was trimmed by 4 bases and J by 5 bases, leaving 11 bases between them.

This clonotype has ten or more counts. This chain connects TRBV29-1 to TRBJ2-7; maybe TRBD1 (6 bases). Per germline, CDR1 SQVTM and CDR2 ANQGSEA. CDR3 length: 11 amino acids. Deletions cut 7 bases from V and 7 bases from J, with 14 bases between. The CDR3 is CSAGQPLEQYF. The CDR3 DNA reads TGCAGCGCCGGACAGCCCTTGGAGCAGTACTTC.